Only a few counts were recorded for the clone carrying this TCR beta chain. This specimen includes other DNA sequences encoding the same CDR3. Per the germline V gene, CDR1 is KGHSH and CDR2 is LQKENI. This CDR3 has 13 amino acids. Trimming removed 4 bases from V and 2 bases from J; junction bases left unmatched: 1. Once extracted for a subset, genomic DNA was divided evenly among several immunoSEQ plates. Assay: immunoSEQ multiplex PCR; the TCRdb copy retains only in-frame clones and omits some. The sample contains hundreds of thousands of clones, about 78% of which appear only once. Partitioning of CD4+ cells yielded a CD45RA+ naive subset and a CD45RA-negative memory subset. The entry originates in a study of shared clonotypes between healthy human individuals.

This TCR was recovered from a woman in her twenties or thirties in good health. V is TRBV18 and J is TRBJ2-5; 7 bases map to TRBD2. Material: memory CD4+ T cells sorted from blood. Subset denoted: CD45RA-negative fraction. The CDR3 sequence is CASSLGLQETQYF. Written as DNA, the CDR3 is TGTGCCAGCTCACTGGGACTACAAGAGACCCAGTACTTC.